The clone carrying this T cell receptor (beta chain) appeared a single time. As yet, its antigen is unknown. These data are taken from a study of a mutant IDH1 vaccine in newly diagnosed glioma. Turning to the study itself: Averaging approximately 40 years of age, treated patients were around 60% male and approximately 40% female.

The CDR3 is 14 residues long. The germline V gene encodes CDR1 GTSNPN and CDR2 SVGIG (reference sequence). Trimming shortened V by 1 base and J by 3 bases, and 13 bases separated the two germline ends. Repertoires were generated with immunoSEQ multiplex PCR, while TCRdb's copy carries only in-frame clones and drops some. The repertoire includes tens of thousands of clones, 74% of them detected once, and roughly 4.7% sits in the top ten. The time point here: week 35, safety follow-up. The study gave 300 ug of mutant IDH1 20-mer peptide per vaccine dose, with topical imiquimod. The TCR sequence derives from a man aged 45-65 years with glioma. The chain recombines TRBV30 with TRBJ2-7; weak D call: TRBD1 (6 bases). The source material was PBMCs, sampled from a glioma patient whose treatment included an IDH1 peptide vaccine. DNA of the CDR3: TGTGCCTGGAGTGCCATGACAGGCCTCTACGAGCAGTACTTC. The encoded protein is CAWSAMTGLYEQYF.